The entry below gives a single T cell receptor beta chain sequence along with its context. These data are taken from a study of cytotoxic CD8 clonotypes in ibrutinib-treated CLL. Trimming cost V 3 bases and J 0 bases, with 15 bases left between them. The CDR3 contains 16 residues. CDR1 is GTSNPN, CDR2 SVGIG, per germline (reference sequence). Produced via immunoSEQ multiplex PCR; TCRdb's table is partial and in-frame only. The sample contains around 150,000 clones, 88% of which appear only once. The material sequenced was PBMCs, taken at disease progression, from a patient treated with ibrutinib. The V call is TRBV30, the J call TRBJ2-1; weak D call: TRBD2 (6 bases). The receptor was isolated from a human donor with chronic lymphocytic leukemia. The CDR3 nucleotides are TGTGCCTGGAGAGGACTACTCGGAAGCTCCTACAATGAGCAGTTCTTC. Protein sequence: CAWRGLLGSSYNEQFF.